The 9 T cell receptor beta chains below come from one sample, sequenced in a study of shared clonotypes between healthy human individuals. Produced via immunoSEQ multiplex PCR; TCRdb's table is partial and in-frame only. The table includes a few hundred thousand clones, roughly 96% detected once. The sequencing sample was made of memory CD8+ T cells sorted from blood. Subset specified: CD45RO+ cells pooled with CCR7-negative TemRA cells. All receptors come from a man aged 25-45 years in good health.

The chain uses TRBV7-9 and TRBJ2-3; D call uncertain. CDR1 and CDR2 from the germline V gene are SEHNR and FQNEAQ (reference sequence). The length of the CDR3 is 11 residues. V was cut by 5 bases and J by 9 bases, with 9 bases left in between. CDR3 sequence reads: CASSAGPTQYF. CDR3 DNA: TGTGCCAGCAGCGCCGGACCCACGCAGTATTTT. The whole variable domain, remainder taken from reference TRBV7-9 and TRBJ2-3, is DTGVSQNPRHKITKRGQNVTFRCDPISEHNRLYWYRQTLGQGPEFLTYFQNEAQLEKSRLLSDRFSAERPKGSFSTLEIQRTEQGDSAMYLCASSAGPTQYFGPGTRLTVL.

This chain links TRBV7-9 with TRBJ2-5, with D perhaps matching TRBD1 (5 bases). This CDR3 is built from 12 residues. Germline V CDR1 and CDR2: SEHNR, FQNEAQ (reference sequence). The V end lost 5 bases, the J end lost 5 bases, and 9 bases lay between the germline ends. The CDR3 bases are TGTGCCAGCAGCAGGGGAATGGAGACCCAGTACTTC. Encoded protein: CASSRGMETQYF.

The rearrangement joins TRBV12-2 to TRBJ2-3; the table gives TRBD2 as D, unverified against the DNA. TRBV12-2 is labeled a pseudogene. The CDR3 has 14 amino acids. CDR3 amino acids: CASRLRRGADTQYF. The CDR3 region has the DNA TGTGCAAGTCGCCTCCGGCGGGGCGCAGATACGCAGTATTTT.

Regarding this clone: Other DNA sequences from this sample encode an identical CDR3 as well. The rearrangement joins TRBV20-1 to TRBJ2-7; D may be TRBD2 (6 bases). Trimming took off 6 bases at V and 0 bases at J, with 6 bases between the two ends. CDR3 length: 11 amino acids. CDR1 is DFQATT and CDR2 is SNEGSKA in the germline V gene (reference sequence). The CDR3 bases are TGCAGTGCCGGGAGCTCCTACGAGCAGTACTTC. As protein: CSAGSSYEQYF.

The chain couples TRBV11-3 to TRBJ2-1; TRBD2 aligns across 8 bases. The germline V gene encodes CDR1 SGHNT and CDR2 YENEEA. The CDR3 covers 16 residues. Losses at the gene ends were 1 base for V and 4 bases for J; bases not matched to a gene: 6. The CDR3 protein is CASSLGGGRSYNEQFF. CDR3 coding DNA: TGTGCCAGCAGCTTAGGGGGCGGGAGGTCTTACAATGAGCAGTTCTTC.

The DNA for the CDR3 is TGTGCCAGCAGACCTACTAGCGGGAGGACCGGGGAGCTGTTTTTT. It encodes CASRPTSGRTGELFF. This chain uses TRBV7-8 with TRBJ2-2, with 12 positions matching TRBD2. V dropped 6 bases and J dropped 5; count of bases not matched to a gene: 4. The CDR3 loop spans 15 amino acids. Germline-derived CDR1 and CDR2 are SGHVS and FQNEAQ.

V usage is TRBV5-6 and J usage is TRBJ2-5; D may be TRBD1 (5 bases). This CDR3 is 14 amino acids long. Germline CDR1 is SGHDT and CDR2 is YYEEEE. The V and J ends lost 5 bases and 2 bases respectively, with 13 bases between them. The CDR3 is CASRRKQAQETQYF. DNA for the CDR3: TGTGCCAGCAGGCGAAAACAGGCGCAAGAGACCCAGTACTTC.

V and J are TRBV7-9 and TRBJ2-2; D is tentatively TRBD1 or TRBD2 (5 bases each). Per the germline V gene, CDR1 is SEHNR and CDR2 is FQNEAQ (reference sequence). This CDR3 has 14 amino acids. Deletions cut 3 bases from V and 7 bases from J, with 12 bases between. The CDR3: CASSFGAQSGELFF. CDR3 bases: TGTGCCAGCAGCTTCGGGGCACAGAGCGGGGAGCTGTTTTTT.

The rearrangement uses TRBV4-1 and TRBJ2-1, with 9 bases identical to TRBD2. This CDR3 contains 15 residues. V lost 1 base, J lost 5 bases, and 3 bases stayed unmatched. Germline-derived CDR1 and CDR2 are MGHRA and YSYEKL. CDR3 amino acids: CASSQGLAGNNEQFF. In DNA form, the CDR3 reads TGCGCCAGCAGCCAAGGCCTAGCGGGGAACAATGAGCAGTTCTTC.